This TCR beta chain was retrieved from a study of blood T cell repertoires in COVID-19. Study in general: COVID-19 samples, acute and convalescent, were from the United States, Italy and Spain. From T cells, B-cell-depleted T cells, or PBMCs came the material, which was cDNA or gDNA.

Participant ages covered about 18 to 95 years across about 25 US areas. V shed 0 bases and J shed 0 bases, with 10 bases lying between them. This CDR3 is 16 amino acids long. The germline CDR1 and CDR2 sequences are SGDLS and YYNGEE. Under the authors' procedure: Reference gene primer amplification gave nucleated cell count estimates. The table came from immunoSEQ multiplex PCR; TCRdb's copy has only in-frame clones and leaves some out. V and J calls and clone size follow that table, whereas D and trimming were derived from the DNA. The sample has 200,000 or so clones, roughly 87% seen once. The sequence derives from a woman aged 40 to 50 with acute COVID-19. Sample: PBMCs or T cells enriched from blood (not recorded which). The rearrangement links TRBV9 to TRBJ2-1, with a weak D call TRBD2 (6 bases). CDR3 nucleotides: TGTGCCAGCAGCGTAGGCGGGGCAAGCTCCTACAATGAGCAGTTCTTC. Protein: CASSVGGASSYNEQFF. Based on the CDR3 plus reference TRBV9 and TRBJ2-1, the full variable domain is DSGVTQTPKHLITATGQRVTLRCSPRSGDLSVYWYQQSLDQGLQFLIQYYNGEERAKGNILERFSAQQFPDLHSELNLSSLELGDSALYFCASSVGGASSYNEQFFGPGTRLTVL.